Listed here are 14 T cell receptor beta chains from one sample, sequenced in a study of cytomegalovirus exposure and HLA in healthy donors. With 60 Vbeta and 13 Jbeta primers, the PCR was carried out. Using immunoSEQ multiplex PCR, the repertoire was profiled, and TCRdb retains in-frame clones only, with some absent. The table records about 150,000 clones, around 80% of them present only once. The sequencing sample was made of PBMCs. Receptors originate from a woman younger than 30 in good health and CMV-seronegative.

This clone was seen a single time. This rearrangement joins TRBV28 to TRBJ2-7, with a weak D call TRBD1 (6 bases). Trimming stripped 1 base from V and 2 bases from J, with 6 bases between. The CDR3 is 13 amino acids. The germline V gene has CDR1 MDHEN and CDR2 SYDVKM. CDR3 sequence: CASSLSGAYEQYF. The CDR3 bases are TGTGCCAGCAGTTTATCAGGGGCCTACGAGCAGTACTTC.

J is TRBJ2-7 and V is TRBV28, with 7 bases aligning to TRBD2. Germline CDR1 and CDR2: MDHEN and SYDVKM. V dropped 5 bases and J dropped 7; count of bases not matched to a gene: 11. There are 14 residues in the CDR3. The CDR3 bases are TGTGCCAGCAGTAGCTCGGGCGGGGGTGTGGAGCAGTACTTC. Translated: CASSSSGGGVEQYF.

In DNA, the CDR3 is TGTGCCAGCAGCTTAGTCAGGGGAGGGAATGCCTACGAGCAGTACTTC. It translates to CASSLVRGGNAYEQYF. The V gene is TRBV7-9, the J gene TRBJ2-7; the D gene is possibly TRBD2 (7 bases). This CDR3 has 16 residues. V lost 1 base to trimming and J lost 2 bases, with 15 bases between them. The germline V gene has CDR1 SEHNR and CDR2 FQNEAQ (reference sequence).

V usage is TRBV5-6 and J usage is TRBJ1-2; maybe TRBD1 (5 bases). The CDR3 covers 13 residues. V shed 0 bases and J shed 4 bases, with 7 bases lying between them. Germline V gene lookup returns CDR1 SGHDT and CDR2 YYEEEE. The CDR3: CASSLGGGYGYTF. CDR3 DNA sequence: TGTGCCAGCAGCTTGGGCGGGGGCTATGGCTACACCTTC.

V gene TRBV2 combines with J gene TRBJ1-2, with 8 bases identical to TRBD1. CDR1 is SNHLY, CDR2 FYNNEI, per germline. V dropped 7 bases and J dropped 8; count of bases not matched to a gene: 15. The CDR3 is 15 amino acids. The CDR3, as DNA: TGTGCCAGCACGCTCCGAGGACAGGGTGAGAGGGGCTACACCTTC. Encoded protein: CASTLRGQGERGYTF.

The gene calls are TRBV11-3 and TRBJ2-1; no firm D call. The CDR3 has 12 amino acids. With 5 bases removed from V and 5 bases from J, the gap between germline ends came to 7 bases. Germline CDR1 SGHNT, CDR2 YENEEA. CDR3 in amino acids: CASSKTDNEQFF. The CDR3 nucleotides read TGTGCCAGCAGCAAAACGGACAATGAGCAGTTCTTC.

The V gene is TRBV4-1, the J gene TRBJ1-3, with D possibly TRBD1 on 5 matching bases. Germline assignment: CDR1 MGHRA and CDR2 YSYEKL. V was trimmed by 0 bases and J by 0 bases, leaving 12 bases between them. The CDR3 has 17 amino acids. For the CDR3, the DNA is TGCGCCAGCAGCCAAGATGGGGAGGGACTCTCTGGAAACACCATATATTTT. This translates into CASSQDGEGLSGNTIYF.

The genes are TRBV14 and TRBJ1-1; tentatively, D is TRBD1 (5 bases). V shed 0 bases and J shed 5 bases, with 16 bases lying between them. CDR1 is SGHDN, CDR2 FVKESK, per germline. The length of the CDR3 is 16 residues. In DNA, the CDR3 is TGTGCCAGCAGCCAAGACAGGTTTGCAGGGATGACTGAAGCTTTCTTT. This translates into CASSQDRFAGMTEAFF.

J is TRBJ2-1 and V is TRBV5-1; 13 positions match TRBD2. Trimming at V came to 2 bases and at J to 4 bases, leaving 3 bases not matched to a gene. The CDR3 totals 16 residues. Germline V gene lookup returns CDR1 SGHRS and CDR2 YFSETQ. This CDR3 is CASSLTSGGGYNEQFF. Written as DNA, the CDR3 is TGCGCCAGCAGCTTAACTAGCGGGGGGGGATACAATGAGCAGTTCTTC.

This chain joins TRBV6-5 and TRBJ1-2; 10 bases are a match to TRBD1. V lost 4 bases, J lost 10 bases, and 6 bases stayed unmatched. The CDR3 extends over 13 amino acids. Germline loops: CDR1 MNHEY, CDR2 SVGAGI. The CDR3 sequence: CASSSNDRGLYTF. In nucleotides, the CDR3 is TGTGCCAGCAGTTCAAACGACAGGGGGCTCTACACCTTC.

This chain joins TRBV27 and TRBJ1-3; no firm D call. The germline gives CDR1 MNHEY, CDR2 SMNVEV (reference sequence). The CDR3 loop spans 14 amino acids. Trimming pared 4 bases from V and 0 bases from J, leaving 7 bases between. This CDR3 is CASSSWASGNTIYF. CDR3 DNA sequence: TGTGCCAGCAGTTCTTGGGCCTCTGGAAACACCATATATTTT.

The gene calls are TRBV28 and TRBJ1-2, with 11 bases fitting TRBD1. Germline V CDR1 and CDR2: MDHEN, SYDVKM. This CDR3 region has 14 residues. After removal of 5 bases from V and 7 bases from J, the junction contained 6 bases not matched to a gene. Here the CDR3 reads CASSLPGTGGGYTF. The CDR3 nucleotides are TGTGCCAGCAGTCTTCCCGGGACAGGGGGTGGCTACACCTTC.

The V gene is TRBV13, the J gene TRBJ1-2; no firm D call. In germline, CDR1 is PRHDT, CDR2 FYEKMQ (reference sequence). This CDR3 has 14 amino acids. V lost 1 base, J lost 4 bases, and 10 bases lay in between. In nucleotides, the CDR3 is TGTGCCAGCAGCTTAGATAGGAGGGCCTATGGCTACACCTTC. Its protein is CASSLDRRAYGYTF. The entire variable domain, with the rest obtained from reference TRBV13 and TRBJ1-2, is as follows: AAGVIQSPRHLIKEKRETATLKCYPIPRHDTVYWYQQGPGQDPQFLISFYEKMQSDKGSIPDRFSAQQFSDYHSELNMSSLELGDSALYFCASSLDRRAYGYTFGSGTRLTVV.

The chain recombines TRBV19 with TRBJ1-5, with D possibly TRBD1 on 5 matching bases. V was clipped by 7 bases and J by 9 bases, with 16 bases between them. The CDR3 runs to 13 residues. Germline V gene lookup returns CDR1 LNHDA and CDR2 SQIVND (reference sequence). Written as DNA, the CDR3 is TGTGCCAGTAAGGGTCAGGGTCTAACGCCCCAGCATTTT. Its protein is CASKGQGLTPQHF.